This T cell receptor beta chain derives from a study of T-cell reconstitution after alpha-beta-depleted transplantation in children. This clonotype was counted many times. The CDR3 has 12 residues. The J segment lost 11 bases and the V segment lost 5 bases, leaving 9 bases of the junction unmatched. Germline-derived CDR1 and CDR2 are DFQATT and SNEGSKA (reference sequence). Researchers prepared the TCRbeta library using unique molecular identifiers, the study reports. TCRdb re-called the PCR reads through MiXCR, storing one row per CDR3 protein. The data contain around 700,000 distinct CDR3 sequences, approximately 14% of them singletons.

This chain connects TRBV20-1 to TRBJ2-1, with 7 bases matching TRBD2. The source material was PBMCs, sampled before TCRalphabeta/CD19-depleted stem cell transplant. The receptor was isolated from a girl aged 2 to 9 with congenital amegakaryocytic thrombocytopenia, due to receive a stem cell transplant. CDR3 coding DNA: TGCAGTGCTTATATGGGGGGGAAACAGCAGTTCTTC. This translates into CSAYMGGKQQFF.